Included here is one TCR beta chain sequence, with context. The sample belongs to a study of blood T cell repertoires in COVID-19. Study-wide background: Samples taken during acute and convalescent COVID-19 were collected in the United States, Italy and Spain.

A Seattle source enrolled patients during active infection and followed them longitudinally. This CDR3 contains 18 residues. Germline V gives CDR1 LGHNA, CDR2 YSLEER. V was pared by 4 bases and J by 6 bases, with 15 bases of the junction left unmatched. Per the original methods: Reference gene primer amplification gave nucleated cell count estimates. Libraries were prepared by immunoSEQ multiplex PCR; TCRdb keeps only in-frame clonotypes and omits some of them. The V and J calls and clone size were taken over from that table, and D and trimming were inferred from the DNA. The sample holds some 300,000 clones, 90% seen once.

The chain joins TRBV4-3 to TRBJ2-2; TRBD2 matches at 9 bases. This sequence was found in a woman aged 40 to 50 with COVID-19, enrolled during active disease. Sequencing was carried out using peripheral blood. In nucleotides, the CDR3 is TGCGCCAGCAGCCTGGGACTAGCACGAGAAGCAGGGCCCGGGGAGCTGTTTTTT. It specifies CASSLGLAREAGPGELFF.